Each of the 11 T cell receptor beta chains below was sequenced from the same sample in a study of metastatic and nonmetastatic thyroid tumors. TCRdb re-called the PCR reads with MiXCR. The data hold approximately 84,000 clones, with more than 12% observed a single time. Thyroid surgery had not been preceded by any treatment in any patient. What was sequenced was blood. These TCRs come from a female donor with papillary thyroid cancer or a benign thyroid nodule (not recorded which). Some clones in this sample may be carry-over from other donors' samples.

This clone is categorized as medium-sized. This sequence joins TRBV2 and TRBJ1-5, with no clear D. Deletions cut 6 bases from V and 2 bases from J, with 11 bases between. This CDR3 is 14 amino acids long. Germline V gene data show CDR1 as SNHLY and CDR2 as FYNNEI. CDR3 DNA: TGTGCCAGCAGCCCAGCGCCGGGCAATCAGCCCCAGCATTTT. This codes for CASSPAPGNQPQHF.

This clone was observed a handful of times. The junction does not match germline at one end; this may be a read error. This chain uses TRBV6-5 with TRBJ2-7; D is possibly TRBD2 (5 bases). CDR1 is MNHEY, CDR2 SVGAGI, per germline. The length of the CDR3 is 13 residues. In DNA, the CDR3 is TGTGCCAGCAGTTCCACAGCGGCCTACGAGCATTACTTC. Translating gives CASSSTAAYEHYF.

This clone has a count of ten or more. The junction differs from germline at one of its ends, possibly a read error. The chain combines TRBV6-1 with TRBJ2-5, with D perhaps matching TRBD2 (6 bases). The CDR3 sequence is 12 residues long. Germline values: CDR1 MNHNS, CDR2 SASEGT. The CDR3 sequence: CASSPGGDLLDF. The CDR3 region has the DNA TGTGCCAGTTCTCCCGGTGGGGACTTGTTAGACTTC.

This clone was counted ten times or more. The chain recombines TRBV2 with TRBJ2-7; 12 positions match TRBD1. Germline V gives CDR1 SNHLY, CDR2 FYNNEI. The CDR3 contains 14 residues. Trimming removed 7 bases from V and 4 bases from J; junction bases left unmatched: 5. CDR3 loop: CASTGTGGFYEQYF. DNA for the CDR3: TGTGCCAGCACCGGGACAGGGGGCTTTTACGAGCAGTACTTC. The complete variable domain, with remaining parts taken from reference TRBV2 and TRBJ2-7, reads EPEVTQTPSHQVTQMGQEVILRCVPISNHLYFYWYRQILGQKVEFLVSFYNNEISEKSEIFDDQFSVERPDGSNFTLKIRSTKLEDSAMYFCASTGTGGFYEQYFGPGTRLTVT.

In this sample, this clone turned up many times. The V gene is TRBV7-8, the J gene TRBJ1-1, with 7 bases aligning to TRBD1. J gave up 4 bases and V 5 bases, and 13 bases lay outside the gene matches. Per germline, CDR1 SGHVS and CDR2 FQNEAQ. The CDR3 consists of 16 residues. The DNA of the CDR3 is TGTGCCAGCAGCCCCCGGCGGCAGGGGGTAATCACTGAAGCTTTCTTT. Translated: CASSPRRQGVITEAFF. The variable domain in full, with the rest retrieved from reference TRBV7-8 and TRBJ1-1, is GAGVSQSPRYKVAKRGQDVALRCDPISGHVSLFWYQQALGQGPEFLTYFQNEAQLDKSGLPSDRFFAERPEGSVSTLKIQRTQQEDSAVYLCASSPRRQGVITEAFFGQGTRLTVV.

This clone was counted between two and nine times. Given a much more abundant clone one base away, this may be a read error. The chain joins TRBV4-1 to TRBJ1-5; D is undetermined. CDR1 is MGHRA, CDR2 YSYEKL, per germline. CDR3 size: 16 residues. The CDR3 loop reads CASSRMVLGRNHPQHF. CDR3 nucleotide sequence: TGCGCCAGCAGCCGTATGGTCTTGGGAAGGAATCATCCCCAGCATTTT.

This clone was observed at least ten times. The same CDR3 also results from other DNA sequences found in this sample. The rearrangement uses TRBV4-2 and TRBJ2-7; D unresolved. The CDR3 is made up of 12 amino acids. Germline CDR1 and CDR2: LGHNA and YNFKEQ. The germline V and J ends were trimmed by 0 bases and 5 bases, with 5 bases remaining between them. The CDR3 protein is CASSQDSDEQYF. The DNA for the CDR3 is TGTGCCAGCAGCCAAGATTCCGACGAGCAGTACTTC.

This clone was seen ten or more times. This CDR3 is also generated by other DNA sequences in the sample. The V gene is TRBV29-1, the J gene TRBJ2-1; D is possibly TRBD2 (6 bases). V was shortened by 4 bases and J by 7 bases, with 17 bases between the two germline ends. Germline values: CDR1 SQVTM, CDR2 ANQGSEA. The CDR3 is 14 amino acids. The DNA for the CDR3 is TGCAGCGTTGCCGCGGTGGGGGGTGCGAATGAGCAGTTCTTC. This codes for CSVAAVGGANEQFF.

About this clone itself: One end of the junction varies from germline; a read error may be responsible. V usage is TRBV6-1 and J usage is TRBJ2-7; the D gene could be TRBD1 or TRBD2 (5 bases each). The CDR3 spans 16 residues. Germline lookup yields CDR1 MNHNS and CDR2 SASEGT. CDR3: CASSEADMGPWYEQYF. The CDR3 nucleotides are TGTGCCAGTAGTGAAGCGGACATGGGCCCGTGGTACGAGCAGTACTTC.

Worth noting for this clone: A read error is possible here, since a much larger clone lies one base away. Additional DNA sequences in this sample encode the identical CDR3. The chain recombines TRBV20-1 with TRBJ2-1; TRBD2 matches at 7 bases. Germline V gene sequence: CDR1 DFQATT, CDR2 SNEGSKA (reference sequence). The ends lost 3 bases at V and 13 bases at J; junction bases unmatched: 9. The CDR3 contains 12 residues. CDR3 amino acids: CSARRPAGSQFF. The CDR3 bases are TGCAGTGCTAGGCGCCCAGCGGGGTCTCAGTTCTTC.

There are many counts of this clone. The chain employs TRBV9 and TRBJ1-5, with TRBD1 as a possible D gene (5 bases). Trimming pared 0 bases from V and 6 bases from J, leaving 10 bases between. The CDR3 is made up of 14 amino acids. The V gene's germline CDR1 is SGDLS and CDR2 YYNGEE. Written as DNA, the CDR3 is TGTGCCAGCAGCGTAGGAGGGGCTGGTCAGCCCCAGCATTTT. This codes for CASSVGGAGQPQHF.